Each of the 4 T cell receptor beta chains below was sequenced from the same sample in a study of cytomegalovirus exposure and HLA in healthy donors. PCR was performed using 60 Vbeta and 13 Jbeta primers. Method: immunoSEQ multiplex PCR; TCRdb's copy keeps in-frame clones and lacks some. This table holds about 200,000 clones, approximately 82% found once. Sample: PBMCs. Receptor source: a woman between 18 and 29 years old in good health and CMV-seronegative.

This clone has just one count. The chain joins TRBV30 to TRBJ2-3, with a weak D call TRBD2 (5 bases). The CDR3 is 14 amino acids. The V end was cut by 0 bases, the J end by 3 bases, with 10 bases between. Per the germline V gene, CDR1 is GTSNPN and CDR2 is SVGIG (reference sequence). CDR3 loop: CAWSVEADTDTQYF. Here the CDR3 DNA reads TGTGCCTGGAGTGTCGAAGCGGATACAGATACGCAGTATTTT.

CDR3 in amino acids: CAISEPVPSHTEAFF. The CDR3 bases are TGTGCCATCAGTGAACCAGTGCCCTCGCACACTGAAGCTTTCTTT. The chain uses TRBV10-3 and TRBJ1-1, with D unresolved. V dropped 3 bases and J dropped 3 bases, with 14 bases sitting between them. The CDR3 runs to 15 residues. Per the germline V gene, CDR1 is ENHRY and CDR2 is SYGVKD.

This rearrangement joins TRBV6-5 to TRBJ1-6; a possible D gene is TRBD1 (6 bases). Germline V gene data show CDR1 as MNHEY and CDR2 as SVGAGI. Trimming took off 2 bases at V and 0 bases at J, with 8 bases between the two ends. This CDR3 region has 16 residues. The CDR3 DNA sequence: TGTGCCAGCAGTTACAGGGGGGGCTCCTATAATTCACCCCTCCACTTT. Translated, it gives CASSYRGGSYNSPLHF.

The chain is built from TRBV10-3 and TRBJ2-1, with 11 nucleotides matching TRBD2. The V segment lost 9 bases and the J segment 2 bases; nucleotides outside the gene matches: 3. The CDR3 runs to 14 residues. From germline, CDR1 is ENHRY and CDR2 SYGVKD. The CDR3 DNA is TGTGCCATTGGTAGCGGGAGGGCCTACAATGAGCAGTTCTTC. Its protein product is CAIGSGRAYNEQFF.